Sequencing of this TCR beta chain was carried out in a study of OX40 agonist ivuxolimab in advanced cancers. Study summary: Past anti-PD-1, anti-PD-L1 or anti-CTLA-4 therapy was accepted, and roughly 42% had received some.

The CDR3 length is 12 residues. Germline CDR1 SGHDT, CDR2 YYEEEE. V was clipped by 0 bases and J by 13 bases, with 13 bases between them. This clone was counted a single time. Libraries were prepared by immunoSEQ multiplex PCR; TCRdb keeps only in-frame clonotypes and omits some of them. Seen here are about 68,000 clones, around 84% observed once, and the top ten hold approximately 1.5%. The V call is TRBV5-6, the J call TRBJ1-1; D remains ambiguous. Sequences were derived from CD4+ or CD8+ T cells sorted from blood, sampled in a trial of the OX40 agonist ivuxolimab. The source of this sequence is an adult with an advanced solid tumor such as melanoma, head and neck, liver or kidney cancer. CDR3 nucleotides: TGTGCCAGCAGCTTGGCGTCCCTTAAGGATTTCTTT. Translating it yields CASSLASLKDFF.